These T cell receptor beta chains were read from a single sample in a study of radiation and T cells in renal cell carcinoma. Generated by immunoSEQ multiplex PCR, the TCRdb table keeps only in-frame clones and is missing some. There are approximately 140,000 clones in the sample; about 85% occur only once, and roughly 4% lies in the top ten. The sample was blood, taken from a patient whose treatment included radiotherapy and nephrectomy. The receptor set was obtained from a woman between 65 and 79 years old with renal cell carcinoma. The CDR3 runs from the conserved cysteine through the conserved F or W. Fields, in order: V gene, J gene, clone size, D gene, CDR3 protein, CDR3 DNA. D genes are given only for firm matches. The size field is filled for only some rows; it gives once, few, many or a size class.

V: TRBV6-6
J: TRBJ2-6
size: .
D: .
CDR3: CASSWGRGTNVLTF
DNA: TGTGCCAGCAGTTGGGGACGTGGGACCAACGTCCTGACTTTC

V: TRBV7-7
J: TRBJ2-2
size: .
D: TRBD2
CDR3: CASSLRVAGGDTGELFF
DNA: TGTGCTAGCAGCTTACGCGTAGCGGGGGGCGACACCGGGGAGCTGTTTTTT

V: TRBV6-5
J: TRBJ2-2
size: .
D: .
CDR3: CASSSVGNTGELFF
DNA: TGTGCCAGCAGTTCCGTCGGGAACACCGGGGAGCTGTTTTTT

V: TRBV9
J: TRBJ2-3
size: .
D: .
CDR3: CASSDPLGAATDTQYF
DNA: TGTGCCAGCAGCGACCCCCTCGGAGCGGCCACAGATACGCAGTATTTT

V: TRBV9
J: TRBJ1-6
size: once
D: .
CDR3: CASSVKGEVDSPLHF
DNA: TGTGCCAGCAGCGTTAAGGGGGAGGTGGATTCACCCCTCCACTTT

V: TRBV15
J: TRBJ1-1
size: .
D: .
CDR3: CATSTPGTIMNTEAFF
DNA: TGTGCCACCAGCACACCCGGGACCATCATGAACACTGAAGCTTTCTTT

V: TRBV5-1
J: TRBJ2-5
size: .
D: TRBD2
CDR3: CASSSGTSGKETQYF
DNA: TGCGCCAGCAGCTCCGGGACTAGCGGCAAAGAGACCCAGTACTTC

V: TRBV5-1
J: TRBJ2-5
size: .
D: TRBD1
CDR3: CASSQATGSETQYF
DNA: TGCGCCAGCAGCCAGGCGACAGGGAGCGAGACCCAGTACTTC

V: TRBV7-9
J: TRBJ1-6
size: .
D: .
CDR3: CASTLAGQENSPLHF
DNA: TGTGCCAGCACCCTAGCCGGGCAGGAAAATTCACCCCTCCACTTT

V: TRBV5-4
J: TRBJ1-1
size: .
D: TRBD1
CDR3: CASSFLWRVGGQANTEAFF
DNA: TGTGCCAGCAGCTTCCTTTGGAGGGTCGGGGGACAGGCGAACACTGAAGCTTTCTTT

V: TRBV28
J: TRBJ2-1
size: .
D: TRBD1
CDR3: CASTRDPGQAHEQFF
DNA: TGTGCCAGCACCAGGGACCCGGGACAGGCACATGAGCAGTTCTTC

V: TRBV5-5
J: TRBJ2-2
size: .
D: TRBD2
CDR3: CASSLVAGGPWELFF
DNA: TGTGCCAGCAGCCTCGTAGCGGGGGGGCCCTGGGAGCTGTTTTTT

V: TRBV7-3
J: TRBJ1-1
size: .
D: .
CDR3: CASRRDKHTEAFF
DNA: TGTGCCAGCAGGCGCGACAAACACACTGAAGCTTTCTTT

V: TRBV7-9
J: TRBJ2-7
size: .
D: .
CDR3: CASSLTGLIYEQYF
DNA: TGTGCCAGCAGCTTAACCGGGCTCATCTACGAGCAGTACTTC

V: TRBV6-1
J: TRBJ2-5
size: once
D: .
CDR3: CASPPAGALIATQYF
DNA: TGTGCCAGCCCCCCTGCAGGGGCGCTGATCGCGACCCAGTACTTC

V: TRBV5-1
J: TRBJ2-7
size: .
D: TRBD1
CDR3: CASSLGQGSYEQYF
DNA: TGCGCCAGCAGCTTGGGACAGGGATCCTACGAGCAGTACTTC

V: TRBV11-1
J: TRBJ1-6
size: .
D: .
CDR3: CASSSFRTGNSPLHF
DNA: TGTGCCAGCAGTTCCTTTAGGACTGGTAATTCACCCCTCCACTTT

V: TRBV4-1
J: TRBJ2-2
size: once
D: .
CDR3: CASSQVINTGELFF
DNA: TGCGCCAGCAGCCAAGTTATTAACACCGGGGAGCTGTTTTTT

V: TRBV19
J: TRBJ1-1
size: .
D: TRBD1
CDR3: CASNDRGYTEAFF
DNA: TGTGCCAGTAACGACAGGGGGTACACTGAAGCTTTCTTT

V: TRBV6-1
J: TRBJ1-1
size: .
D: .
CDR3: CASSEVGRNTEAFF
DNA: TGTGCCAGCAGTGAAGTGGGCAGGAACACTGAAGCTTTCTTT

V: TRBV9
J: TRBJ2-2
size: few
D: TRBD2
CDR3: CASRPLAGENTGELFF
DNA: TGTGCCAGCCGCCCTCTCGCGGGGGAAAACACCGGGGAGCTGTTTTTT

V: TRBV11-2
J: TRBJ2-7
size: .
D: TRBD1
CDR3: CASSRGTGYYEQYF
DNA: TGTGCCAGCAGCCGCGGGACAGGGTACTACGAGCAGTACTTC

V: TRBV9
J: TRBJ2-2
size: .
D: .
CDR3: CASSSHTNTGELFF
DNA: TGTGCCAGCAGCTCTCACACGAACACCGGGGAGCTGTTTTTT

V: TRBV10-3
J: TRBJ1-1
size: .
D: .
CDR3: CAIRANTEAFF
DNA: TGTGCCATCAGGGCGAACACTGAAGCTTTCTTT

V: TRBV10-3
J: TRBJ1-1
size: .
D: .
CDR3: CAISEGRPLNTEAFF
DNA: TGTGCCATCAGTGAAGGGAGACCGTTGAACACTGAAGCTTTCTTT